The clone carrying this T cell receptor beta chain has just a few counts. This sample is drawn from a study of blood T cell repertoires in COVID-19. Background on the study: Samples taken during acute and convalescent COVID-19 were collected in the United States, Italy and Spain. In each case, the material was cDNA or gDNA derived from T cells, B-cell-depleted T cells, or PBMCs.

From germline, CDR1 is GTSNPN and CDR2 SVGIG (reference sequence). Germline trimming cut 2 bases from V and 8 bases from J; bases unmatched to any gene: 6. CDR3 length: 14 amino acids. As processed by the authors: Researchers report that nucleated cell counts were estimated from reference gene primer amplification. TCRdb keeps only in-frame clones here, not all; method: immunoSEQ multiplex PCR. V and J calls and clone size come straight from that table; D and trimming were deduced from the DNA. Of about 240,000 clones listed, roughly 80% are singletons. The TCR comes from an older woman with active or convalescent COVID-19. The sequenced sample was peripheral blood. This chain connects TRBV30 to TRBJ1-2; 12 bases align to TRBD1. CDR3 sequence reads: CAWSRDRGRLGYTF. DNA of the CDR3: TGTGCCTGGAGTCGGGACAGGGGGCGGTTAGGCTACACCTTC.